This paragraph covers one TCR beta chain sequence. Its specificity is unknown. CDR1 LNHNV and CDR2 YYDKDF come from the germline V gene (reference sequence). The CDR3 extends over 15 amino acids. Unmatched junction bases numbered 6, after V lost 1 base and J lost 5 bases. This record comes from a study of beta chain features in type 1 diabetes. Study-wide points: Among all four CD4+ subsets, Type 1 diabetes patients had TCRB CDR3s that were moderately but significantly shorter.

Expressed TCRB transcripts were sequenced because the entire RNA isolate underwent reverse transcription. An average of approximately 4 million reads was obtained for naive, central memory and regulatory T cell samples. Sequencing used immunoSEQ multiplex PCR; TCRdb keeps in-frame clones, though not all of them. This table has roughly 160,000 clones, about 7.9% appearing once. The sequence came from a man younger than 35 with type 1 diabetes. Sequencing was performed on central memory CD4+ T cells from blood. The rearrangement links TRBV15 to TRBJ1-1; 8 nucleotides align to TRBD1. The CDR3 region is CATSRGGTGTTEAFF. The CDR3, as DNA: TGTGCCACCAGCAGAGGAGGGACAGGCACAACTGAAGCTTTCTTT.